The clone carrying this TCR beta chain appeared a few times. Its antigen is undetermined. Investigators performed immunoSEQ version v3.0 at survey level. The protocol was immunoSEQ multiplex PCR, while the TCRdb copy is restricted to in-frame clones and leaves out a portion. The data show 8,000 to 10,000 clones, approximately 78% seen once. CDR1 and CDR2 (germline): MNHEY, SVGAGI. The V end lost 2 bases, the J end lost 3 bases, and 14 bases lay between the germline ends. This CDR3 is built from 15 residues. These data are taken from a study of long-term antiretroviral therapy in people with HIV. Study observations and caveats: Against controls, HIV repertoires showed narrower ranges of CDR3 length.

This clonotype originated in a man in his forties with HIV. Sequenced here: unsorted PBMCs, sampled 0.7 years after starting antiretroviral therapy. The chain recombines TRBV6-5 with TRBJ2-7, with D maybe TRBD2 (6 bases). The CDR3 DNA is TGTGCCAGCAGTTACCGCGGGACCCATCTCTACGAGCAGTACTTC. This translates into CASSYRGTHLYEQYF.